These T cell receptor beta chains were read from a single sample in a study of T cell responses to AZD1222 COVID-19 vaccine. TCRdb's copy holds only in-frame clones and misses some; the assay was immunoSEQ multiplex PCR. The sample yields 150,000 or so clones, nearly 95% seen once. Here the sequenced sample was peripheral blood, taken on day 0 of AZD1222 vaccination. The receptors were gathered from an adult in good health. Both conserved end residues are part of each CDR3. Each record gives: J gene, clone size, CDR3 length, D gene, V gene, CDR3 DNA, CDR3 protein. The D gene is left open where the match is weak. Clone size is shown for a subset of rows, as once, few, many or a class of expanded clone.

j_gene: TRBJ1-2; abundance: -; len: 18; d_gene: -; v_gene: TRBV4-1; CDR3nt: TGCGCCAGCAGCCAGACCCAAGGCGTCCGGGTTAGGAACTATGGCTACACCTTC; CDR3aa: CASSQTQGVRVRNYGYTF
j_gene: TRBJ2-3; abundance: -; len: 16; d_gene: TRBD2; v_gene: TRBV2; CDR3nt: TGTGCCAGCAGGAGGGGACTAGCGGGAGGGCCCGATACGCAGTATTTT; CDR3aa: CASRRGLAGGPDTQYF
j_gene: TRBJ2-1; abundance: once; len: 15; d_gene: TRBD2; v_gene: TRBV7-8; CDR3nt: TGTGCCAGCAGCTCCCTAGCGGGAATCTACAATGAGCAGTTCTTC; CDR3aa: CASSSLAGIYNEQFF
j_gene: TRBJ1-1; abundance: -; len: 15; d_gene: -; v_gene: TRBV25-1; CDR3nt: TGTGCCAGCAGCTCCGAATGGCCTAAGAACACTGAAGCTTTCTTT; CDR3aa: CASSSEWPKNTEAFF
j_gene: TRBJ1-5; abundance: few; len: 10; d_gene: -; v_gene: TRBV12-5; CDR3nt: TGTGCTAGTGGGGAGTCGTCCCAGCATTTT; CDR3aa: CASGESSQHF
j_gene: TRBJ1-2; abundance: once; len: 12; d_gene: -; v_gene: TRBV28; CDR3nt: TGTGCCAGCAGTTCCGACAGGAGGGGCTACACCTTC; CDR3aa: CASSSDRRGYTF
j_gene: TRBJ2-7; abundance: -; len: 16; d_gene: -; v_gene: TRBV18; CDR3nt: TGTGCCAGCTCAGGAAAATTAGCGGATAGCTCCTACGAGCAGTACTTC; CDR3aa: CASSGKLADSSYEQYF
j_gene: TRBJ1-5; abundance: -; len: 19; d_gene: -; v_gene: TRBV21-1; CDR3nt: TGTGCCAGCAGCAAAGCAGGGGGGGGTGAAGGGCTCCACAATCAGCCCCAGCATTTT; CDR3aa: CASSKAGGGEGLHNQPQHF
j_gene: TRBJ1-5; abundance: -; len: 13; d_gene: -; v_gene: TRBV7-2; CDR3nt: TGTGCCAGCAGCTTAGCGTACGATCAGCCCCAGCATTTT; CDR3aa: CASSLAYDQPQHF
j_gene: TRBJ2-7; abundance: once; len: 15; d_gene: -; v_gene: TRBV5-5; CDR3nt: TGTGCCAGCAGCCCCGGGACGGATTCCCCCTACGAGCAGTACTTC; CDR3aa: CASSPGTDSPYEQYF
j_gene: TRBJ2-3; abundance: -; len: 14; d_gene: -; v_gene: TRBV18; CDR3nt: TGTGCCAGCTCACCTATCTCCCGCACAGATACGCAGTATTTT; CDR3aa: CASSPISRTDTQYF
j_gene: TRBJ2-4; abundance: -; len: 14; d_gene: -; v_gene: TRBV30; CDR3nt: TGTGCCTGGAGTGTAGGGGGGTTTGGAAACATTCAGTACTTC; CDR3aa: CAWSVGGFGNIQYF
j_gene: TRBJ1-2; abundance: -; len: 13; d_gene: -; v_gene: TRBV10-3; CDR3nt: TGTGCCATCAGTGAGTCCTGGAACTATGGCTACACCTTC; CDR3aa: CAISESWNYGYTF
j_gene: TRBJ2-1; abundance: -; len: 15; d_gene: TRBD2; v_gene: TRBV12-5; CDR3nt: TGTGCTAGTGGTTTCGGGACTAGCGGGAGTAATGAGCAGTTCTTC; CDR3aa: CASGFGTSGSNEQFF
j_gene: TRBJ1-2; abundance: -; len: 13; d_gene: TRBD1; v_gene: TRBV25-1; CDR3nt: TGTGCCAGCAGGGAGACAGGGGACTATGGCTACACCTTC; CDR3aa: CASRETGDYGYTF
j_gene: TRBJ1-1; abundance: -; len: 12; d_gene: -; v_gene: TRBV5-1; CDR3nt: TGCGCCAGCAGCACCCAGAACACTGAAGCTTTCTTT; CDR3aa: CASSTQNTEAFF
j_gene: TRBJ2-3; abundance: -; len: 15; d_gene: -; v_gene: TRBV7-9; CDR3nt: TGTGCCAGCAGCCCCCCAATGGCGAATACAGATACGCAGTATTTT; CDR3aa: CASSPPMANTDTQYF
j_gene: TRBJ1-1; abundance: -; len: 16; d_gene: -; v_gene: TRBV9; CDR3nt: TGTGCCAGCAGCGTAGGAGGGAACCTTAGGAACACTGAAGCTTTCTTT; CDR3aa: CASSVGGNLRNTEAFF
j_gene: TRBJ1-5; abundance: once; len: 16; d_gene: TRBD1; v_gene: TRBV6-1; CDR3nt: TGTGCCAGCAGTGTATCCGGGACAGGGGGTTATCAGCCCCAGCATTTT; CDR3aa: CASSVSGTGGYQPQHF
j_gene: TRBJ1-1; abundance: -; len: 15; d_gene: -; v_gene: TRBV19; CDR3nt: TGTGCCAGTAGTATAGGCGGCGGAGGGAACACTGAAGCTTTCTTT; CDR3aa: CASSIGGGGNTEAFF
j_gene: TRBJ2-1; abundance: -; len: 14; d_gene: -; v_gene: TRBV10-2; CDR3nt: TGCGCCAGCAGGGGTGCTCGCTCCTACAATGAGCAGTTCTTC; CDR3aa: CASRGARSYNEQFF
j_gene: TRBJ2-3; abundance: -; len: 15; d_gene: -; v_gene: TRBV19; CDR3nt: TGTGCCAGTAGTCGTTCGACTGATAGAGAAGATACGCAGTATTTT; CDR3aa: CASSRSTDREDTQYF
j_gene: TRBJ2-3; abundance: -; len: 15; d_gene: -; v_gene: TRBV6-1; CDR3nt: TGTGCCAGCAGTGAATGGGACCGTTTCACAGATACGCAGTATTTT; CDR3aa: CASSEWDRFTDTQYF
j_gene: TRBJ2-1; abundance: -; len: 15; d_gene: -; v_gene: TRBV9; CDR3nt: TGTGCCAGCAGCCCTAAGGGGGAGACTTACAATGAGCAGTTCTTC; CDR3aa: CASSPKGETYNEQFF
j_gene: TRBJ2-2; abundance: -; len: 15; d_gene: -; v_gene: TRBV6-5; CDR3nt: TGTGCCAGCAGTTACTCGACTTATGACACCGGGGAGCTGTTTTTT; CDR3aa: CASSYSTYDTGELFF